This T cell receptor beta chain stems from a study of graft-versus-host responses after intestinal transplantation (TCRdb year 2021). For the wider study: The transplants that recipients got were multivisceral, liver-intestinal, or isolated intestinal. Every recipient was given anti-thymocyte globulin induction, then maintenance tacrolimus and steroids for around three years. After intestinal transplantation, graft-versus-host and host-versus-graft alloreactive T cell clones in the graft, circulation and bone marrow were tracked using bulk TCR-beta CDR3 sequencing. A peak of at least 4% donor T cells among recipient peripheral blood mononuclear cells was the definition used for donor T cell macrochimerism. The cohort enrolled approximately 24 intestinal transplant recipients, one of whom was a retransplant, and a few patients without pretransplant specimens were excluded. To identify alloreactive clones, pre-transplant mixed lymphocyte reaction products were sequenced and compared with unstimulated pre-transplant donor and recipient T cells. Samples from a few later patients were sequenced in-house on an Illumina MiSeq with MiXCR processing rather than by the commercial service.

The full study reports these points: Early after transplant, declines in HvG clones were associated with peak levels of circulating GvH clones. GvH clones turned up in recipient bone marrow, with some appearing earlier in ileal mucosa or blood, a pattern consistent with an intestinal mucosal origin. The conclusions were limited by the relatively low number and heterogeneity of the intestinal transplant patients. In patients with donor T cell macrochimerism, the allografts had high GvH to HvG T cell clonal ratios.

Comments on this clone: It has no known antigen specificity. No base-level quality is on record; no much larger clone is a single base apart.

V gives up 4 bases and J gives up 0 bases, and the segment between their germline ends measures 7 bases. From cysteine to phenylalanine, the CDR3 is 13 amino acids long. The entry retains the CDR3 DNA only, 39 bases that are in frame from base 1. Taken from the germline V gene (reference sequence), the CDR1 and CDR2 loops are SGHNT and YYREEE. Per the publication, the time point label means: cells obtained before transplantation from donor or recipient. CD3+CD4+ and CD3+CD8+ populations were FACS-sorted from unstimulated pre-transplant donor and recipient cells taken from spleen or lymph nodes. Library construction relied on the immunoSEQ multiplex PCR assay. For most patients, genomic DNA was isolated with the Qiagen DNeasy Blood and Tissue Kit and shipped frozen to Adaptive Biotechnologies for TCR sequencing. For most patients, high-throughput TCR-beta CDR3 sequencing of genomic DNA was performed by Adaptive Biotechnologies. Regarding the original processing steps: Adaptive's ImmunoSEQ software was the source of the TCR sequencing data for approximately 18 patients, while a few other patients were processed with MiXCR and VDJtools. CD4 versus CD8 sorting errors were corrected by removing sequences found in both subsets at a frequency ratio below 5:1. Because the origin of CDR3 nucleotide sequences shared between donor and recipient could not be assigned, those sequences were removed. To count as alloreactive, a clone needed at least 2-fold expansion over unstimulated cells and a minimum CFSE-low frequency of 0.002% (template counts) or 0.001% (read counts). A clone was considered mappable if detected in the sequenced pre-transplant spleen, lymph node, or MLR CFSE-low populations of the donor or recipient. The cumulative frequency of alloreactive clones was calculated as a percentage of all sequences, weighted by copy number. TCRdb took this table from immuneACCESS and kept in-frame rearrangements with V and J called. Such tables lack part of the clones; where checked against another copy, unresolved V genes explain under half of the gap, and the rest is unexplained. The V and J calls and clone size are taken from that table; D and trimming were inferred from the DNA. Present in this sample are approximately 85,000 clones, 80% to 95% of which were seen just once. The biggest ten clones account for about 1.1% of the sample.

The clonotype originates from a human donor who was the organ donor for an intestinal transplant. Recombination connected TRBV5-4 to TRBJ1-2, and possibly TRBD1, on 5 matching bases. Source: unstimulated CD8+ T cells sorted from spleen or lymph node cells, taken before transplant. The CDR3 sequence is CASSRQPNYGYTF. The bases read TGTGCCAGCAGCCGACAGCCTAACTATGGCTACACCTTC. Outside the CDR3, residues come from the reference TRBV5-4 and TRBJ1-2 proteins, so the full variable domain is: ETGVTQSPTHLIKTRGQQVTLRCSSQSGHNTVSWYQQALGQGPQFIFQYYREEENGRGNFPPRFSGLQFPNYSSELNVNALELDDSALYLCASSRQPNYGYTFGSGTRLTVV.